A single sample is the source of the 11 T cell receptor beta chains below, sequenced in a study of blood T cell repertoires in COVID-19. Data came from immunoSEQ multiplex PCR; TCRdb stores just in-frame clones and leaves some out. The table lists tens of thousands of clones, about 87% of them singletons, with about 9% in the top ten. Material for sequencing was peripheral blood. The receptors were sampled from a human donor in a cohort sampled during active COVID-19.

The genes are TRBV6-2 or TRBV6-3 and TRBJ2-1; TRBD2 matches at 14 bases. Germline assignment: CDR1 MNHEY and CDR2 SVGEGT. CDR3 length: 18 residues. The V and J ends lost 1 base and 0 bases, in that order; junction bases with no gene match: 2. CDR3 sequence (DNA): TGTGCCAGCAGTTACTACGGGACTAGCGGGAGCTCCTACAATGAGCAGTTCTTC. This codes for CASSYYGTSGSSYNEQFF.

The J gene is TRBJ1-2, the V gene TRBV6-5, with D possibly being TRBD1 (5 bases). CDR1 is MNHEY, CDR2 SVGAGI, per germline. The V end was cut by 0 bases, the J end by 5 bases, with 10 bases between. The CDR3 runs 14 residues. The CDR3 DNA is TGTGCCAGCAGTTACTCACAGGTGCATTATGGCTACACCTTC. Residues: CASSYSQVHYGYTF.

The CDR3 sequence: CASSKNEGLAGANSYEQYF. The CDR3 DNA sequence: TGTGCCAGCAGCAAAAACGAGGGGTTAGCGGGAGCGAACTCCTACGAGCAGTACTTC. The chain recombines TRBV21-1 with TRBJ2-7; TRBD2, the table's D call, was not compared with the DNA. TRBV21-1 is termed a pseudogene. This CDR3 region has 19 residues.

The rearrangement links TRBV18 to TRBJ1-3; 7 positions match TRBD1. The J segment lost 0 bases and the V segment lost 1 base, leaving 3 bases of the junction unmatched. Germline lookup yields CDR1 KGHSH and CDR2 LQKENI. The CDR3 runs to 16 residues. The CDR3 nucleotides are TGTGCCAGCTCACCACTACAGGGGAACTCTGGAAACACCATATATTTT. Its protein product is CASSPLQGNSGNTIYF.

The table lists this clone with a count of one. The chain employs TRBV2 and TRBJ2-1, with 9 bases fitting TRBD2. Germline values: CDR1 SNHLY, CDR2 FYNNEI. The CDR3 totals 15 residues. The V and J ends lost 6 bases and 5 bases, in that order; junction bases with no gene match: 8. CDR3 loop: CASSPVSGSDNEQFF. The CDR3 DNA reads TGTGCCAGCAGCCCCGTTAGCGGGAGTGACAATGAGCAGTTCTTC.

This clone is a singleton in its sample. This CDR3 is CASRSRGSRETQYF. CDR3 DNA: TGTGCCAGTAGATCTAGAGGGAGCCGTGAGACCCAGTACTTC. V and J are TRBV19 and TRBJ2-5; possible D gene TRBD2, 5 bases. V lost 6 bases and J lost 5, with 16 bases in between. CDR1 and CDR2 (germline): LNHDA, SQIVND (reference sequence). The CDR3 length is 14 residues.

The gene calls are TRBV5-3 and TRBJ1-4, with TRBD1 as a possible D gene (5 bases). TRBV5-3 is marked as an open reading frame, function uncertain. The CDR3 extends over 16 amino acids. V lost 5 bases to trimming and J lost 5 bases, with 19 bases between them. The CDR3 DNA sequence: TGTGCCAGAAGTCCAGCGGGGGAGGGACGAAATGAAAAACTGTTTTTT. This sequence encodes CARSPAGEGRNEKLFF.

The chain couples TRBV2 to TRBJ2-2; TRBD2 agrees at 7 bases. CDR3 length equals 18 residues. V lost 4 bases to trimming and J lost 0 bases; unmatched junction nucleotides: 11. The germline CDR1 and CDR2 sequences are SNHLY and FYNNEI. The CDR3 here is CASSAPYGGKPNTGELFF. The CDR3 DNA sequence: TGTGCCAGCAGTGCCCCCTACGGGGGGAAACCGAACACCGGGGAGCTGTTTTTT.

This sequence joins TRBV11-3 and TRBJ1-1; 10 nucleotides match TRBD1. Trimming cost V 5 bases and J 4 bases; bases outside gene matches: 1. This CDR3 spans 13 amino acids. Germline CDR1 is SGHNT and CDR2 is YENEEA. In DNA, the CDR3 is TGTGCCAGCAGCAGACAGGGGGCCACTGAAGCTTTCTTT. It yields the protein CASSRQGATEAFF.

This rearrangement joins TRBV2 to TRBJ2-1, with D possibly being TRBD1 (5 bases). The CDR3 extends over 13 amino acids. Per the germline V gene, CDR1 is SNHLY and CDR2 is FYNNEI. V shed 4 bases and J shed 3 bases, with 7 bases lying between them. The CDR3 DNA reads TGTGCCAGCAGTGTTGACAGCTACAATGAGCAGTTCTTC. Residues: CASSVDSYNEQFF.

This rearrangement joins TRBV5-6 to TRBJ2-5, with 9 bases lining up with TRBD1. The germline gives CDR1 SGHDT, CDR2 YYEEEE. The CDR3 is made up of 16 amino acids. J was trimmed by 7 bases and V by 1 base; bases with no gene match: 11. The CDR3 coding sequence is TGTGCCAGCAGCTTGCTGACGGGACAGGGTATTGGGACCCAGTACTTC. This gives the protein CASSLLTGQGIGTQYF.